These T cell receptor beta chains were read from a single sample in a study of T cell responses to AZD1222 COVID-19 vaccine. The assay was immunoSEQ multiplex PCR, and TCRdb's table has in-frame clones only and misses some. This sample has 90,000 to 100,000 clones, with around nine tenths found just once. Sequenced material: peripheral blood, taken on day 0 of AZD1222 vaccination. These TCRs come from an adult in good health. The CDR3 runs from the conserved cysteine through the conserved F or W. The D gene is left open where the match is weak. A row's size may be missing; if present it is once, few, many or a size class.

CDR3aa,CDR3nt,j_gene,d_gene,len,abundance,v_gene
CASIQGDRAYGYTF,TGTGCCAGCATCCAGGGGGACAGGGCCTATGGCTACACCTTC,TRBJ1-2,TRBD1,14,NA,TRBV28
CARSLDIRADTISNYGYTF,TGTGCCAGAAGCTTGGATATCAGGGCAGATACCATTTCTAACTATGGCTACACCTTC,TRBJ1-2,NA,19,NA,TRBV5-3
CASSSLGTHEQYF,TGTGCCAGCAGCTCCCTCGGGACCCACGAGCAGTACTTC,TRBJ2-7,NA,13,NA,TRBV3-1/TRBV3-2
CASRGDPAGYGYTF,TGTGCCAGCAGGGGGGACCCCGCGGGCTATGGCTACACCTTC,TRBJ1-2,NA,14,NA,TRBV25-1
CASSYSGVAQETQYF,TGTGCCAGCAGTTACTCCGGGGTAGCGCAAGAGACCCAGTACTTC,TRBJ2-5,NA,15,NA,TRBV6-2/TRBV6-3
CASSYVGQGTYEQYF,TGTGCCAGCAGTTACGTTGGCCAGGGGACCTACGAGCAGTACTTC,TRBJ2-7,NA,15,NA,TRBV6-2/TRBV6-3
CASSSTLTNQPQHF,TGTGCCAGCAGCTCCACACTCACCAATCAGCCCCAGCATTTT,TRBJ1-5,NA,14,NA,TRBV5-6
CASSESGQGWADTQYF,TGTGCCAGCAGTGAATCGGGACAGGGGTGGGCAGATACGCAGTATTTT,TRBJ2-3,TRBD1,16,NA,TRBV25-1
CASKGVGEQYF,TGTGCCAGCAAGGGAGTAGGCGAGCAGTACTTC,TRBJ2-7,NA,11,NA,TRBV13
CATSVTASSGANVLTF,TGTGCCACCAGTGTAACCGCTAGCTCTGGGGCCAACGTCCTGACTTTC,TRBJ2-6,NA,16,once,TRBV24-1
CASRGQGTYNEQFF,TGTGCCAGCAGAGGACAGGGTACCTACAATGAGCAGTTCTTC,TRBJ2-1,TRBD1,14,NA,TRBV6-5
CASSYFSYNSPLHF,TGTGCCAGCAGTTACTTCTCCTATAATTCACCCCTCCACTTT,TRBJ1-6,NA,14,NA,TRBV27
CATSSGAGNTIYF,TGTGCCACCTCAAGTGGGGCAGGAAACACCATATATTTT,TRBJ1-3,NA,13,NA,TRBV24-1
CASISAGDTEAFF,TGTGCCAGCATAAGTGCGGGGGACACTGAAGCTTTCTTT,TRBJ1-1,NA,13,NA,TRBV27
CASSLAVGEDETQYF,TGTGCCAGCAGCTTAGCGGTAGGGGAAGATGAGACCCAGTACTTC,TRBJ2-5,NA,15,NA,TRBV11-3
CASSLGQGNSPLHF,TGCGCCAGCAGCCTCGGACAGGGGAATTCACCCCTCCACTTT,TRBJ1-6,TRBD1,14,NA,TRBV4-3
CASSPQGSGEQYF,TGTGCCAGTAGTCCACAGGGATCCGGCGAGCAGTACTTC,TRBJ2-7,NA,13,NA,TRBV19
CASSPRPEGTEAFF,TGTGCCAGCAGCCCCCGGCCCGAGGGGACTGAAGCTTTCTTT,TRBJ1-1,NA,14,NA,TRBV9
CASSLRQPTDTQYF,TGTGCCAGCAGTTTAAGGCAGCCCACAGATACGCAGTATTTT,TRBJ2-3,NA,14,NA,TRBV27
CARSLPGDYNEQFF,TGTGCCAGAAGCTTGCCAGGGGACTACAATGAGCAGTTCTTC,TRBJ2-1,NA,14,NA,TRBV5-3
CASSAPLAGGVTDTQYF,TGTGCCAGCAGCGCACCCCTAGCGGGAGGGGTCACAGATACGCAGTATTTT,TRBJ2-3,TRBD2,17,NA,TRBV7-9
CASSALAGAGDTQYF,TGTGCCAGCAGCGCACTAGCGGGAGCCGGAGATACGCAGTATTTT,TRBJ2-3,TRBD2,15,once,TRBV5-5
CASSSGSGGAETQYF,TGCGCCAGCAGCTCCGGTAGCGGGGGGGCGGAGACCCAGTACTTC,TRBJ2-5,TRBD2,15,NA,TRBV5-1